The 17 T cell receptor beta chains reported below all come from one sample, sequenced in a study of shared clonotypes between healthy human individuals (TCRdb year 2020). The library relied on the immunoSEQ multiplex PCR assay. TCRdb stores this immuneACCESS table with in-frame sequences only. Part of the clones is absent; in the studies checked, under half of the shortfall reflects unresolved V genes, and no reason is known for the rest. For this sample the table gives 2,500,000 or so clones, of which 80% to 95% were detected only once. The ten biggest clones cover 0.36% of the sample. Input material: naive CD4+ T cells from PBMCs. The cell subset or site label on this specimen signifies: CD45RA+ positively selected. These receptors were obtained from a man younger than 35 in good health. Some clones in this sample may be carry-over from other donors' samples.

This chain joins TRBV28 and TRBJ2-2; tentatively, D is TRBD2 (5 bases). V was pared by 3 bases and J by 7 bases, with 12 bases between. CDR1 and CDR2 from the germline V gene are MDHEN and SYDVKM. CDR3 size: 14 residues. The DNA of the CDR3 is TGTGCCAGCAGTTTTCGGGGTATAGGCGGGGAGCTGTTTTTT. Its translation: CASSFRGIGGELFF.

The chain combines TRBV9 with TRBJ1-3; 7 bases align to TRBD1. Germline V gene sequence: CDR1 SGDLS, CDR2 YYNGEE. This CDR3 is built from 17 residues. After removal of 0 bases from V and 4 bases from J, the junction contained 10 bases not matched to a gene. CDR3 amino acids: CASSVAPGTAKGNTIYF. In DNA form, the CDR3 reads TGTGCCAGCAGCGTAGCCCCCGGGACAGCAAAAGGAAACACCATATATTTT.

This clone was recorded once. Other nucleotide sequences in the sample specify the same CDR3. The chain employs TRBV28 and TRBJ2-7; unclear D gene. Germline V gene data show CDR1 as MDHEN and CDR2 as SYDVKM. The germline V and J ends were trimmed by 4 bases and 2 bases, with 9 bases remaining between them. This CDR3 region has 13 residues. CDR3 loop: CASSSRVPYEQYF. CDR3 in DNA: TGTGCCAGCAGTTCCCGGGTCCCCTACGAGCAGTACTTC.

This CDR3 reads CASRAGTGGRYNEQFF. The CDR3 bases are TGTGCCAGCAGGGCGGGGACGGGAGGGCGGTACAATGAGCAGTTCTTC. This chain links TRBV5-4 with TRBJ2-1, with 8 bases identical to TRBD2. The germline V gene encodes CDR1 SGHNT and CDR2 YYREEE (reference sequence). Trimming cost V 5 bases and J 4 bases; bases outside gene matches: 11. The CDR3 is made up of 16 amino acids.

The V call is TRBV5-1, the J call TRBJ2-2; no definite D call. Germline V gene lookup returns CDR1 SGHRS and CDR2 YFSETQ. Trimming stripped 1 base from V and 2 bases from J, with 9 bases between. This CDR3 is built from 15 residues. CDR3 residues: CASSLPGPNTGELFF. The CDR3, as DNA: TGCGCCAGCAGCTTGCCAGGACCAAACACCGGGGAGCTGTTTTTT.

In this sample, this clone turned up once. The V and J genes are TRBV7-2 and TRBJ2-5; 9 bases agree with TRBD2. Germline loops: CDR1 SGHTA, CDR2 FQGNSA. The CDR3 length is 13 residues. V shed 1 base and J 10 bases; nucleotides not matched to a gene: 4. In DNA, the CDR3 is TGTGCCAGCAGCTTAGAACTAGCGGGCGTCCAGTACTTC. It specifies CASSLELAGVQYF.

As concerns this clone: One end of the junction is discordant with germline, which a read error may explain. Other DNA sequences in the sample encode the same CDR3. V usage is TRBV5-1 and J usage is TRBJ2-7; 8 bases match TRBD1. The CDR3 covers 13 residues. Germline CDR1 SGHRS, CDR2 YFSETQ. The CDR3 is CASSRDRPYEQYF. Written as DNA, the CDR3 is TGCGCTAGCAGCCGGGACAGGCCGTACGAGCAGTACTTC.

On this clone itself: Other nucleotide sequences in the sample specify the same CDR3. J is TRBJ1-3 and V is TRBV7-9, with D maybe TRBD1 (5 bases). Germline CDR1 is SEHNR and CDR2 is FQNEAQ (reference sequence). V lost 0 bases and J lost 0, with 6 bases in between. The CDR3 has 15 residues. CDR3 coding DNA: TGTGCCAGCAGCTTAGCCGGGGGCTCTGGAAACACCATATATTTT. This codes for CASSLAGGSGNTIYF. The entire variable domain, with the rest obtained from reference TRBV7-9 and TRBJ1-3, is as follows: DTGVSQNPRHKITKRGQNVTFRCDPISEHNRLYWYRQTLGQGPEFLTYFQNEAQLEKSRLLSDRFSAERPKGSFSTLEIQRTEQGDSAMYLCASSLAGGSGNTIYFGEGSWLTVV.

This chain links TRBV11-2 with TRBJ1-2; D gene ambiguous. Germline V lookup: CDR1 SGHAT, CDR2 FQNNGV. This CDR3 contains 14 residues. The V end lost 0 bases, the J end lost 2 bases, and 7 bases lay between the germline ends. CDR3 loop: CASSLDLLNYGYTF. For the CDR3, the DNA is TGTGCCAGCAGCTTAGACCTCTTAAACTATGGCTACACCTTC.

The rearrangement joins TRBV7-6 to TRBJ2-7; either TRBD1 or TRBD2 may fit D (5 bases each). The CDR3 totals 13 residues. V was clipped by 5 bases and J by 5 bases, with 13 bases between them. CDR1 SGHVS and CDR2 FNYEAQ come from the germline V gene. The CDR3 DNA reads TGTGCCAGCAGCCGAAATAGGGACCACGAGCAGTACTTC. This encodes CASSRNRDHEQYF.

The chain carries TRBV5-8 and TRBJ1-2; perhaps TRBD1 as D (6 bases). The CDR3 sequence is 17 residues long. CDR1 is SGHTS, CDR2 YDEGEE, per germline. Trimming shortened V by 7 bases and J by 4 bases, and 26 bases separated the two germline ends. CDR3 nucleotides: TGTGCCAGCGTCTCCGGACCGGGGGGCAGAAGATTCTATGGCTACACCTTC. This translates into CASVSGPGGRRFYGYTF.

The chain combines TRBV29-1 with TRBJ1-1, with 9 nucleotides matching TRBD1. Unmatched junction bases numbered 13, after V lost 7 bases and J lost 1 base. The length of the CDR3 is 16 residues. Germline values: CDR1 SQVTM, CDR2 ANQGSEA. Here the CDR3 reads CSAGVVPGQGNTEAFF. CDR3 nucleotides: TGCAGCGCCGGGGTAGTACCGGGACAGGGGAACACTGAAGCTTTCTTT.

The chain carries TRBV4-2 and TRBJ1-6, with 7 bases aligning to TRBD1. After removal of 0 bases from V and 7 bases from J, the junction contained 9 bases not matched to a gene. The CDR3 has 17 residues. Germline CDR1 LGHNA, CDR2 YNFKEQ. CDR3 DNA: TGTGCCAGCAGCCAAGACCGAGGGGACAGACCGAATTCACCCCTCCACTTT. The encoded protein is CASSQDRGDRPNSPLHF.

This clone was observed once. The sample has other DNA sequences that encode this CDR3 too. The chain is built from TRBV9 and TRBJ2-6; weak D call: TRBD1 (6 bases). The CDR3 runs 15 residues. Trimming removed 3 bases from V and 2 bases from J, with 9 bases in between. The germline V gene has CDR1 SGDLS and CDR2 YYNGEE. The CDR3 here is CASSAQGTGANVLTF. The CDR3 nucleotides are TGTGCCAGCAGCGCCCAGGGGACTGGGGCCAACGTCCTGACTTTC.

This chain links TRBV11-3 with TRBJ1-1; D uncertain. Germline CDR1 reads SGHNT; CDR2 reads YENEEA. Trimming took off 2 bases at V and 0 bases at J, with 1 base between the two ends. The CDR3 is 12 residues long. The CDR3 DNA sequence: TGTGCCAGCAGCTTAATGAACACTGAAGCTTTCTTT. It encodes CASSLMNTEAFF.

The CDR3 loop reads CASSSRTSGYNEQFF. CDR3 in DNA: TGTGCCAGCAGTTCACGGACTAGCGGCTACAATGAGCAGTTCTTC. The V and J genes are TRBV11-3 and TRBJ2-1; 10 bases agree with TRBD2. This CDR3 is built from 15 residues. Germline values: CDR1 SGHNT, CDR2 YENEEA. J gave up 3 bases and V 6 bases, and 5 bases lay outside the gene matches.

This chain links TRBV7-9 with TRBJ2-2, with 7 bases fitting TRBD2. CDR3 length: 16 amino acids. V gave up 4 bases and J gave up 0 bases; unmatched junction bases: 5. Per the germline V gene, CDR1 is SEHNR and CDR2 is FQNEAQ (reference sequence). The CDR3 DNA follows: TGTGCCAGCAGCTCTTATAGCGGGTCGAACACCGGGGAGCTGTTTTTT. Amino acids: CASSSYSGSNTGELFF.